This section outlines one T cell receptor (beta chain) sequence together with its context. Its antigen is still unknown. After removal of 5 bases from V and 4 bases from J, the junction contained 6 bases not matched to a gene. The CDR3 has 13 residues. Per germline, CDR1 SQVTM and CDR2 ANQGSEA. In the PCR, 60 Vbeta and 13 Jbeta primers were used. Repertoires were generated with immunoSEQ multiplex PCR, while TCRdb's copy carries only in-frame clones and drops some. The profile shows some 120,000 clones, roughly two thirds of them singletons. This record belongs to a study of cytomegalovirus exposure and HLA in healthy donors. Study information: Of all 360 or so donors who were genotyped, 75% to 90% belonged to the Caucasian-associated ancestry cluster.

The study, taken as a whole, reports: The authors excluded some V segments, including TRBV6-2 and TRBV6-3, as indistinguishable. In a later analysis, parvovirus B19, influenza, CMV and Epstein-Barr virus appeared linked to several top co-occurrence clusters.

The chain carries TRBV29-1 and TRBJ2-5; 8 positions match TRBD1. This receptor was obtained from a man aged 25 to 40 in good health and CMV-seropositive. Sequencing was carried out using PBMCs. The DNA of the CDR3 is TGCAGCGTTCGTGGACAGGGCCGAGAGACCCAGTACTTC. Translated: CSVRGQGRETQYF.